These 27 T cell receptor beta chains came from one sample sequenced in a study of control samples from healthy donors and cancer patients. The repertoire was sequenced with immunoSEQ multiplex PCR; TCRdb's copy has only in-frame clones and lacks some. This sample yields approximately 97,000 clones, of which about 86% are seen a single time; roughly an eighth belongs to the top ten. Sequencing was carried out using blood. The receptors here all came from a man aged 25 to 40 in good health.

The rearrangement joins TRBV12-3 or TRBV12-4 to TRBJ2-1, with a weak D call TRBD2 (5 bases). Trimming stripped 7 bases from V and 6 bases from J, with 13 bases between. This CDR3 contains 13 residues. The CDR3 protein is CASNQDFLNEQFF. CDR3 nucleotide sequence: TGTGCCAGCAACCAGGACTTCCTCAATGAGCAGTTCTTC.

The CDR3 is CASSHGGLAGGETQYF. Here the CDR3 DNA reads TGTGCCAGCAGCCATGGCGGACTAGCGGGAGGGGAGACCCAGTACTTC. The J gene is TRBJ2-5, the V gene TRBV5-4, with 15 bases fitting TRBD2. Germline V gene data show CDR1 as SGHNT and CDR2 as YYREEE (reference sequence). The CDR3 loop spans 16 amino acids. V lost 4 bases and J lost 5; bases outside the gene matches: 6.

This clone turned up a few times. The J gene is TRBJ1-1, the V gene TRBV19; possible D gene TRBD1, 5 bases. This CDR3 has 11 amino acids. The V end was cut by 7 bases, the J end by 8 bases, with 11 bases between. CDR1 LNHDA and CDR2 SQIVND come from the germline V gene (reference sequence). CDR3 sequence (DNA): TGTGCCAGTACCCGGGACCGCGAAGCTTTCTTT. Its protein product is CASTRDREAFF.

This rearrangement joins TRBV18 to TRBJ2-1; 7 bases map to TRBD1. Germline CDR1 is KGHSH and CDR2 is LQKENI. This CDR3 has 14 amino acids. J gave up 6 bases and V 3 bases, and 5 bases lay outside the gene matches. The CDR3 DNA is TGTGCCAGCTCACCCGACAGGGAATCCAATGAGCAGTTCTTC. Its protein product is CASSPDRESNEQFF.

This rearrangement joins TRBV5-5 to TRBJ1-1; 7 nucleotides agree with TRBD1. Trimming took 3 bases from V and 5 from J; bases not matched to a gene: 10. The CDR3 runs 15 residues. Per germline, CDR1 SGHKS and CDR2 YYEKEE (reference sequence). CDR3 loop: CASSSSYRGGTEAFF. CDR3 sequence (DNA): TGTGCCAGCAGCTCGAGTTACAGGGGAGGTACTGAAGCTTTCTTT.

This clone appeared many times. The chain couples TRBV27 to TRBJ1-4, with D perhaps TRBD1 (5 bases). The V end lost 5 bases, the J end lost 5 bases, and 15 bases lay between the germline ends. Per germline, CDR1 MNHEY and CDR2 SMNVEV (reference sequence). CDR3 length: 15 residues. CDR3 sequence reads: CASSPLWGLNEKLFF. The DNA for the CDR3 is TGTGCCAGCAGTCCTCTGTGGGGCCTCAATGAAAAACTGTTTTTT.

The chain links TRBV29-1 to TRBJ1-1; D remains unclear. V lost 4 bases and J 11 bases, leaving 14 bases between the germline ends. Germline V gives CDR1 SQVTM, CDR2 ANQGSEA. This CDR3 is built from 11 residues. The CDR3 here is CSVVRTDRAFF. DNA of the CDR3: TGCAGCGTTGTTAGAACAGATAGGGCTTTCTTT. Complete variable domain (other parts from reference TRBV29-1 and TRBJ1-1): SAVISQKPSRDICQRGTSLTIQCQVDSQVTMMFWYRQQPGQSLTLIATANQGSEATYESGFVIDKFPISRPNLTFSTLTVSNMSPEDSSIYLCSVVRTDRAFFGQGTRLTVV.

The V gene is TRBV5-1, the J gene TRBJ1-1; D is perhaps TRBD1 (5 bases). This CDR3 contains 15 residues. From germline, CDR1 is SGHRS and CDR2 YFSETQ. Trimming pared 6 bases from V and 1 base from J, leaving 16 bases between. For the CDR3, the DNA is TGCGCCAGCACTACCAGATTAGGGGAGAACACTGAAGCTTTCTTT. Translation: CASTTRLGENTEAFF.

The chain uses TRBV6-5 and TRBJ2-7; D is undetermined. Germline V gene data show CDR1 as MNHEY and CDR2 as SVGAGI. The length of the CDR3 is 10 residues. V lost 7 bases and J 6 bases, leaving 7 bases between the germline ends. The CDR3 region is CASNGVEQYF. Written as DNA, the CDR3 is TGTGCCAGCAATGGCGTCGAGCAGTACTTC.

This chain joins TRBV27 and TRBJ2-1; 8 nucleotides align to TRBD2. CDR3 length: 16 residues. The V gene's germline CDR1 is MNHEY and CDR2 SMNVEV (reference sequence). With 5 bases clipped from V and 5 bases from J, the junction kept 11 bases outside the gene matches. The CDR3 sequence is CASSRLARRSDNEQFF. DNA of the CDR3: TGTGCCAGCAGTAGACTAGCGAGGAGGTCTGACAATGAGCAGTTCTTC.

This clone was detected once. This sequence joins TRBV25-1 and TRBJ1-5; D is possibly TRBD1 (5 bases). This CDR3 comprises 15 residues. Looked up from germline, CDR1 is MGHDK and CDR2 is SYGVNS. The V and J ends lost 2 bases and 6 bases respectively, with 14 bases between them. The CDR3 DNA is TGTGCCAGCAGTGAAACCGGGGGGGGGTTTCAGCCCCAGCATTTT. This codes for CASSETGGGFQPQHF.

The chain links TRBV19 to TRBJ1-6; D possibly corresponds to TRBD1 (6 bases). Germline V gives CDR1 LNHDA, CDR2 SQIVND (reference sequence). V was cut by 3 bases and J by 13 bases, with 16 bases left in between. This CDR3 comprises 14 residues. The CDR3 bases are TGTGCCAGTAGTATTAGCATCACGAGGGGGCCCCTCCACTTT. Amino acid sequence: CASSISITRGPLHF. The variable domain in full, completed from reference TRBV19 and TRBJ1-6, reads DGGITQSPKYLFRKEGQNVTLSCEQNLNHDAMYWYRQDPGQGLRLIYYSQIVNDFQKGDIAEGYSVSREKKESFPLTVTSAQKNPTAFYLCASSISITRGPLHFGNGTRLTVT.

The gene calls are TRBV7-9 and TRBJ1-3; tentatively, D is TRBD1 (5 bases). This CDR3 spans 14 amino acids. Trimming shortened V by 6 bases and J by 1 base, and 10 bases separated the two germline ends. Germline values: CDR1 SEHNR, CDR2 FQNEAQ (reference sequence). The CDR3 loop reads CASRQQESGNTIYF. Here the CDR3 DNA reads TGTGCCAGCAGGCAACAGGAATCTGGAAACACCATATATTTT. The variable domain in full, with the rest retrieved from reference TRBV7-9 and TRBJ1-3, is DTGVSQNPRHKITKRGQNVTFRCDPISEHNRLYWYRQTLGQGPEFLTYFQNEAQLEKSRLLSDRFSAERPKGSFSTLEIQRTEQGDSAMYLCASRQQESGNTIYFGEGSWLTVV.

The chain employs TRBV30 and TRBJ2-5; D tentatively reads TRBD1 or TRBD2 (5 bases each). Trimming pared 0 bases from V and 0 bases from J, leaving 8 bases between. Germline values: CDR1 GTSNPN, CDR2 SVGIG (reference sequence). The CDR3 covers 14 residues. The CDR3 loop reads CAWSVGTNQETQYF. The DNA of the CDR3 is TGTGCCTGGAGTGTCGGGACCAACCAAGAGACCCAGTACTTC.

The rearrangement joins TRBV12-3 or TRBV12-4 to TRBJ2-3, with D possibly TRBD1 on 5 matching bases. This CDR3 comprises 12 residues. Trimming removed 5 bases from V and 9 bases from J, with 12 bases in between. CDR3 in DNA: TGTGCCAGCAGTGGCCGCCAGGGAACGCAGTATTTT. Translating it yields CASSGRQGTQYF.

The chain employs TRBV3-1 (or the pseudogene TRBV3-2) and TRBJ2-2; a possible D gene is TRBD2 (6 bases). Trimming left V 0 bases short and J 5 bases short, with 7 bases between. CDR3 length: 14 amino acids. Germline V gene lookup returns CDR1 LGHDT and CDR2 YNNKEL (reference sequence). CDR3 sequence reads: CASSQDSGTGELFF. The CDR3, as DNA: TGTGCCAGCAGCCAAGACAGCGGGACCGGGGAGCTGTTTTTT.

The chain joins TRBV10-3 to TRBJ2-2; TRBD1 or TRBD2 may be the D gene (5 bases each). Per the germline V gene, CDR1 is ENHRY and CDR2 is SYGVKD. The CDR3 has 15 residues. The V end was cut by 8 bases, the J end by 0 bases, with 13 bases between. In DNA form, the CDR3 reads TGTGCCATCGGGACGTACGAACCGAACACCGGGGAGCTGTTTTTT. Amino acids: CAIGTYEPNTGELFF.

This clone was detected only once. The rearrangement uses TRBV29-1 and TRBJ1-2; TRBD1 matches 9 bases. Germline lookup yields CDR1 SQVTM and CDR2 ANQGSEA. V trimming: 7 bases; J trimming: 2 bases; junction bases outside the gene matches: 14. The CDR3 is 16 residues long. The CDR3 spells CSAVTGGTITNYGYTF. The CDR3 DNA reads as TGCAGCGCTGTAACAGGGGGCACAATAACCAACTATGGCTACACCTTC.

V usage is TRBV5-4 and J usage is TRBJ1-1, with D hard to call. The length of the CDR3 is 13 residues. The germline gives CDR1 SGHNT, CDR2 YYREEE (reference sequence). V dropped 2 bases and J dropped 2 bases, with 7 bases sitting between them. CDR3 loop: CASSFYRNTEAFF. The DNA of the CDR3 is TGTGCCAGCAGCTTTTACCGAAACACTGAAGCTTTCTTT.

The chain has TRBV9 and TRBJ1-5; D gene uncertain. Trimming shortened V by 3 bases and J by 2 bases, and 12 bases separated the two germline ends. The CDR3 length is 15 residues. CDR1 and CDR2 from the germline V gene are SGDLS and YYNGEE. CDR3 amino acids: CASSGGGFGNQPQHF. CDR3 nucleotides: TGTGCCAGCAGCGGAGGAGGATTTGGCAATCAGCCCCAGCATTTT.

As concerns this clone: This sample includes further DNA sequences coding for the same CDR3. The rearrangement uses TRBV2 and TRBJ1-2; D may be TRBD1 (6 bases). The V gene lost 2 bases and the J gene lost 8 bases, with 9 bases spanning the gap. Germline assignment: CDR1 SNHLY and CDR2 FYNNEI. The CDR3 sequence is 12 residues long. Here the CDR3 reads CASSELGGGYTF. The CDR3 nucleotides are TGTGCCAGCAGTGAATTGGGGGGCGGCTACACCTTC.

J is TRBJ2-7 and V is TRBV11-3; TRBD1 is a possible D gene (5 bases). V was trimmed by 4 bases and J by 7 bases, leaving 11 bases between them. Germline V gene data show CDR1 as SGHNT and CDR2 as YENEEA. The CDR3 has 12 amino acids. CDR3 nucleotide sequence: TGTGCCAGCAGCTCCGAGACAGCGGAGCAGTACTTC. Its protein product is CASSSETAEQYF.

This clone was recorded a few times. The genes are TRBV5-1 and TRBJ2-3; D ambiguous. This CDR3 is 12 amino acids long. Germline-derived CDR1 and CDR2 are SGHRS and YFSETQ. Trimming left V 4 bases short and J 4 bases short, with 7 bases between. CDR3 DNA: TGCGCCAGCAGCACCCGTCCAGATACGCAGTATTTT. This encodes CASSTRPDTQYF.

The chain combines TRBV30 with TRBJ2-2; D unresolved. Trimming left V 1 base short and J 1 base short, with 4 bases between. The CDR3 loop spans 13 amino acids. Germline CDR1 and CDR2: GTSNPN and SVGIG (reference sequence). CDR3 nucleotide sequence: TGTGCCTGGAGTGGACAGAACACCGGGGAGCTGTTTTTT. Protein: CAWSGQNTGELFF.

The chain carries TRBV28 and TRBJ2-1, with D hard to call. Germline V lookup: CDR1 MDHEN, CDR2 SYDVKM. V was cut by 8 bases and J by 3 bases, with 17 bases left in between. The CDR3 length is 15 residues. In DNA, the CDR3 is TGTGCCAGCGCCCCAGACCTCTTGATCTACAATGAGCAGTTCTTC. It translates to CASAPDLLIYNEQFF.

The CDR3 bases are TGCGCCAGCAGAGGAAACACTGAAGCTTTCTTT. Amino acids: CASRGNTEAFF. The rearrangement uses TRBV5-1 and TRBJ1-1, with no clear D. The ends were cut back, 5 bases at V and 2 bases at J, with 4 bases in the middle. CDR3 length: 11 amino acids. Germline V lookup: CDR1 SGHRS, CDR2 YFSETQ.

The V gene is TRBV7-9, the J gene TRBJ2-5, with D possibly matching TRBD2 (6 bases). CDR3 length equals 16 residues. V lost 5 bases and J 4 bases, leaving 20 bases between the germline ends. Germline lookup yields CDR1 SEHNR and CDR2 FQNEAQ (reference sequence). The CDR3 DNA is TGTGCCAGCAGCCCGGTGGTGGCGGGATTCGGAGAGACCCAGTACTTC. It encodes CASSPVVAGFGETQYF. The full variable domain, completed using reference TRBV7-9 and TRBJ2-5, is DTGVSQNPRHKITKRGQNVTFRCDPISEHNRLYWYRQTLGQGPEFLTYFQNEAQLEKSRLLSDRFSAERPKGSFSTLEIQRTEQGDSAMYLCASSPVVAGFGETQYFGPGTRLLVL.